This TCR beta chain was documented in a study of blood T cell repertoires in COVID-19. Study at large: Acute-phase and convalescent COVID-19 samples originated in the United States, Italy and Spain. PBMCs, B-cell-depleted T cells, or T cells were the source of the cDNA or gDNA that made up the material.

This clone appeared a single time. The authors' processing: Reference gene primer amplification gave nucleated cell count estimates. Generated by immunoSEQ multiplex PCR, the TCRdb table keeps only in-frame clones and is missing some. That table is the source of V, J and clone size, and D and trimming were worked out from the DNA. The sample yields roughly 200,000 clones, around nine tenths seen once. The V gene's germline CDR1 is SGHRS and CDR2 YFSETQ. V shed 0 bases and J shed 0 bases, with 22 bases lying between them. The CDR3 extends over 19 amino acids. The receptor's source is a young man with active or convalescent COVID-19. What was sequenced was peripheral blood. The rearrangement uses TRBV5-1 and TRBJ2-7; weak D call: TRBD1 (5 bases). The CDR3 spells CASSLATGSTERSSYEQYF. The CDR3 DNA follows: TGCGCCAGCAGCTTGGCAACAGGAAGTACTGAACGAAGCTCCTACGAGCAGTACTTC.